This paragraph covers one T cell receptor beta chain sequence. As yet, its antigen is unknown. This specimen comes from a study of beta chain features in type 1 diabetes. General study findings and limits: Researchers reported that naive, central memory and Treg TCRB repertoires appeared more similar in patients than in healthy donors.

Germline CDR1 reads LGHNA; CDR2 reads YSLEER. This CDR3 has 19 amino acids. V was shortened by 5 bases and J by 2 bases, with 22 bases between the two germline ends. Sorting produced populations that all topped 95% purity. The entirety of the isolated RNA underwent reverse transcription, so expressed TCRB transcripts were sequenced. Assay used: immunoSEQ multiplex PCR; TCRdb lists only in-frame clones, some missing. The sample lists hundreds of thousands of clones, roughly 16% occurring once. Input material: naive CD4+ T cells from blood. The sequence was obtained from a man aged 18 to 35 in good health. The rearrangement links TRBV4-3 to TRBJ2-6, with D perhaps matching TRBD1 (5 bases). CDR3 region: CASSGGGAKVLAGANVLTF. Written as DNA, the CDR3 is TGCGCCAGCAGCGGTGGTGGGGCTAAGGTCTTAGCTGGGGCCAACGTCCTGACTTTC.